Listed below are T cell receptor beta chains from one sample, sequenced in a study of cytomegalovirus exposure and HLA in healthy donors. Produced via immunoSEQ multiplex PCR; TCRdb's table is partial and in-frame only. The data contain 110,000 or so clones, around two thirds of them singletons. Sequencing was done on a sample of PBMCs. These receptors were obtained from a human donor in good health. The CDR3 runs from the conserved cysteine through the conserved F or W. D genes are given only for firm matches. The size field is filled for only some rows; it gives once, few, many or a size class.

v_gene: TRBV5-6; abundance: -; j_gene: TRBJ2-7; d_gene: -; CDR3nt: TGTGCCAGCAGCTCTACCGGGGACTACGAGCAGTACTTC; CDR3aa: CASSSTGDYEQYF
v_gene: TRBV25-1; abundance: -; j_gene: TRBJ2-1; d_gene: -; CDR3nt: TGTGCCAGCAGTGCCGGAAACAGGGAGAGAAATGAGCAGTTCTTC; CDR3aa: CASSAGNRERNEQFF
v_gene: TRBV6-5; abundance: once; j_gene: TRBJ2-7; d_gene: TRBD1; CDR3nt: TGTGCCAGTTCCGACAGGGTGAAGAAGGAGCAGTACTTC; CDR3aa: CASSDRVKKEQYF
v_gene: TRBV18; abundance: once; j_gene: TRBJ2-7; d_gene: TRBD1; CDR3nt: TGTGCCAGGCAAATAACAGGGGGCGTCTACGAGCAGTACTTC; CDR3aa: CARQITGGVYEQYF
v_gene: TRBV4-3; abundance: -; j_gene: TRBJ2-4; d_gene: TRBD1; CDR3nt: TGCGCCAGCAGCCAGGACAGGGTTGACATTCAGTACTTC; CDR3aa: CASSQDRVDIQYF
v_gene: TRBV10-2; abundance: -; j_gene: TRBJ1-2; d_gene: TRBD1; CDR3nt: TGCGCCAGCAGTTGGGACAGGGGAGGAGGCTACACCTTC; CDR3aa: CASSWDRGGGYTF
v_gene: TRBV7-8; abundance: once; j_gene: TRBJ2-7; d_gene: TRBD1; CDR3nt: TGTGCCAGCAGTTTTACTGGGACAGGGACCTACGAGCAGTACTTC; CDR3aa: CASSFTGTGTYEQYF
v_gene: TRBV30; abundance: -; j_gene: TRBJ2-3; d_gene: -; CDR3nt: TGTGCCTGGAGAAGGGGTCCCCACGGGGATACGCAGTATTTT; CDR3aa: CAWRRGPHGDTQYF
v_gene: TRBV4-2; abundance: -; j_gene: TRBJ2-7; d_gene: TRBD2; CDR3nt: TGTGCCAGCAGCCGCGGGGGATCATCCTACGAGCAGTACTTC; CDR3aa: CASSRGGSSYEQYF
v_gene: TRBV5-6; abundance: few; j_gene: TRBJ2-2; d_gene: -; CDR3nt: TGTGCCAGCAGCTTGGGGACATCGAACACCGGGGAGCTGTTTTTT; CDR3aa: CASSLGTSNTGELFF